This passage covers 20 T cell receptor beta chains from one sample sequenced in a study of CD8 T cells in Susac syndrome. RNA, at roughly 0.45 to 1 ug, was reverse transcribed with random hexamers. TCRdb fed the immunoSEQ multiplex PCR reads into MiXCR, producing one record per CDR3 protein. The sample carries around 300,000 distinct CDR3 sequences, about 90% recorded once. The sequencing input was CD4+ T cells from PBMCs. These receptors were taken from a human donor with multiple sclerosis.

The rearrangement links TRBV5-5 to TRBJ2-1; tentatively, D is TRBD1 or TRBD2 (5 bases each). The CDR3 totals 15 residues. Between the trimmed V and J ends, which lost 2 bases and 9 bases, there was a span of 18 bases. Germline V gives CDR1 SGHKS, CDR2 YYEKEE (reference sequence). This CDR3 reads CASSFRRAGSFEQFF. CDR3 DNA sequence: TGTGCCAGCAGCTTTAGGCGGGCAGGGAGCTTTGAGCAGTTCTTC.

The rearrangement joins TRBV19 to TRBJ1-2; the match to TRBD1 covers 7 bases. Trimming at V came to 3 bases and at J to 7 bases, leaving 8 bases not matched to a gene. The CDR3 loop spans 14 amino acids. Germline loops: CDR1 LNHDA, CDR2 SQIVND (reference sequence). CDR3 bases: TGTGCCAGTAGTATCGGGACAGTTATCTCTGGCTACACCTTC. Protein product: CASSIGTVISGYTF.

The chain has TRBV2 and TRBJ1-3; a possible D gene is TRBD1 (6 bases). In germline, CDR1 is SNHLY, CDR2 FYNNEI. This CDR3 has 17 amino acids. Trimming took off 6 bases at V and 0 bases at J, with 18 bases between the two ends. In nucleotides, the CDR3 is TGTGCCAGCAGCTACGGCCGGGACATCTACTCTGGAAACACCATATATTTT. This codes for CASSYGRDIYSGNTIYF.

This clonotype was recorded only once. The rearrangement links TRBV29-1 to TRBJ2-2; D call uncertain. This CDR3 comprises 13 residues. Germline-derived CDR1 and CDR2 are SQVTM and ANQGSEA. Trimming removed 3 bases from V and 5 bases from J, with 10 bases in between. The CDR3 protein is CSVDIGKTGELFF. Here the CDR3 DNA reads TGCAGCGTTGATATTGGGAAAACCGGGGAGCTGTTTTTT.

This CDR3 is CAISTHGAPSISYEQYF. The CDR3 DNA reads TGTGCCATCAGCACCCACGGGGCTCCGTCGATCTCCTACGAGCAGTACTTC. This chain uses TRBV10-3 with TRBJ2-7, with D perhaps TRBD1 or TRBD2 (5 bases each). The CDR3 contains 17 residues. Germline values: CDR1 ENHRY, CDR2 SYGVKD. Trimming pared 6 bases from V and 0 bases from J, leaving 21 bases between.

J is TRBJ2-1 and V is TRBV12-3 or TRBV12-4, with 12 positions matching TRBD2. Germline trimming cut 4 bases from V and 9 bases from J; bases unmatched to any gene: 7. There are 15 residues in the CDR3. The CDR3 DNA sequence: TGTGCCAGCAGTTCTAGCGGGGGGGCGTTCCGTGAGCAGTTCTTC. It translates to CASSSSGGAFREQFF.

This rearrangement joins TRBV6-2 or TRBV6-3 to TRBJ2-3, with 7 bases that match TRBD1. The V and J ends lost 6 bases and 4 bases, in that order; junction bases with no gene match: 7. Germline lookup yields CDR1 MNHEY and CDR2 SVGEGT. This CDR3 spans 14 amino acids. CDR3 bases: TGTGCCAGCAGGCGGACAGGTTCGGCAGATACGCAGTATTTT. It codes for CASRRTGSADTQYF.

The chain is built from TRBV20-1 and TRBJ2-3; TRBD2 agrees at 8 bases. There are 14 residues in the CDR3. The V and J ends lost 3 bases and 2 bases, in that order; junction bases with no gene match: 4. CDR1 is DFQATT, CDR2 SNEGSKA, per germline (reference sequence). DNA for the CDR3: TGCAGTGCTAGTGGAGCGGGGGCCACAGATACGCAGTATTTT. Amino acids: CSASGAGATDTQYF.

This chain joins TRBV7-2 and TRBJ1-1, with D maybe TRBD1 (6 bases). The germline V and J ends were trimmed by 7 bases and 4 bases, with 13 bases remaining between them. Germline V CDR1 and CDR2: SGHTA, FQGNSA. The CDR3 sequence is 13 residues long. CDR3 bases: TGTGCCAGCAAGGGGGAAAGGCCCACTGAAGCTTTCTTT. Its translation: CASKGERPTEAFF.

The chain uses TRBV18 and TRBJ1-1, with 8 bases identical to TRBD1. CDR3 length equals 16 residues. V lost 4 bases to trimming and J lost 5 bases; unmatched junction nucleotides: 12. Germline V CDR1 and CDR2: KGHSH, LQKENI. CDR3 bases: TGTGCCAGCTCACTTTTGGAGTTGGACAGGGCTACTGAAGCTTTCTTT. Amino acids: CASSLLELDRATEAFF.

The rearrangement joins TRBV13 to TRBJ2-7; D uncertain. This CDR3 comprises 14 residues. Germline CDR1 PRHDT, CDR2 FYEKMQ (reference sequence). Deletions cut 5 bases from V and 0 bases from J, with 11 bases between. CDR3 residues: CASSLTSSSYEQYF. The DNA of the CDR3 is TGTGCCAGCAGCCTCACCTCAAGCTCCTACGAGCAGTACTTC.

This CDR3 reads CASSDLGRGRGNTIYF. The DNA for the CDR3 is TGTGCCAGCAGCGACCTCGGCAGGGGAAGGGGAAACACCATATATTTT. The chain employs TRBV7-9 and TRBJ1-3, with D maybe TRBD1 (6 bases). The V end lost 5 bases, the J end lost 4 bases, and 18 bases lay between the germline ends. Germline V CDR1 and CDR2: SEHNR, FQNEAQ (reference sequence). The CDR3 has 16 amino acids.

V gene TRBV11-3 combines with J gene TRBJ2-3; D is possibly TRBD1 (6 bases). The germline CDR1 and CDR2 sequences are SGHNT and YENEEA. The V and J ends lost 7 bases and 1 base respectively, with 15 bases between them. The CDR3 sequence is 15 residues long. The CDR3 DNA is TGTGCCAGCACACGACATGGGGGCGGCACAGATACGCAGTATTTT. Translated, it gives CASTRHGGGTDTQYF.

The chain links TRBV5-4 to TRBJ1-2, with a weak D call TRBD1 (5 bases). Germline V gene data show CDR1 as SGHNT and CDR2 as YYREEE (reference sequence). Trimming stripped 4 bases from V and 4 bases from J, with 23 bases between. The CDR3 totals 17 residues. The CDR3 spells CASSRGTGTSEAYGYTF. The CDR3 nucleotides are TGTGCCAGCAGCAGAGGAACCGGGACCTCAGAGGCCTATGGCTACACCTTC.

The CDR3 sequence: CASRTTRGDTQYF. The DNA for the CDR3 is TGTGCCAGCAGAACGACGAGGGGAGATACGCAGTATTTT. This rearrangement joins TRBV6-5 to TRBJ2-3, with D tentatively TRBD1 or TRBD2 (5 bases each). Trimming took 6 bases from V and 5 from J, leaving 12 bases between them. The CDR3 runs 13 residues. CDR1 is MNHEY, CDR2 SVGAGI, per germline.

The V gene is TRBV6-5, the J gene TRBJ1-6; no firm D call. The germline V gene encodes CDR1 MNHEY and CDR2 SVGAGI. Trimming pared 5 bases from V and 0 bases from J, leaving 8 bases between. The CDR3 loop spans 15 amino acids. CDR3 region: CASSPSSSYNSPLHF. CDR3 DNA: TGTGCCAGCAGTCCTTCTAGCTCCTATAATTCACCCCTCCACTTT.

CDR3 nucleotides: TGCGCCAGCAGCTTGAGACTAGAATCCTACGAGCAGTACTTC. It encodes CASSLRLESYEQYF. V gene TRBV5-1 combines with J gene TRBJ2-7; D perhaps matches TRBD2 (6 bases). The CDR3 has 14 amino acids. CDR1 SGHRS and CDR2 YFSETQ come from the germline V gene. V lost 1 base to trimming and J lost 1 base, with 9 bases between them.

V gene TRBV5-1 combines with J gene TRBJ1-2, with D tentatively TRBD1 (5 bases). Trimming stripped 5 bases from V and 2 bases from J, with 13 bases between. The CDR3 has 14 residues. The germline V gene has CDR1 SGHRS and CDR2 YFSETQ. CDR3 DNA sequence: TGCGCCAGCAGTCCCGGACAATCCAACTATGGCTACACCTTC. Encoded protein: CASSPGQSNYGYTF.

V is TRBV2 and J is TRBJ1-6, with D unresolved. Germline V gives CDR1 SNHLY, CDR2 FYNNEI. There are 11 residues in the CDR3. The V end lost 8 bases, the J end lost 12 bases, and 11 bases lay between the germline ends. CDR3 sequence reads: CASSETRPLHF. The CDR3, as DNA: TGTGCCAGCTCGGAGACGAGACCCCTCCACTTT.

This chain links TRBV29-1 with TRBJ1-4; D ambiguous. This CDR3 has 13 amino acids. Germline CDR1 SQVTM, CDR2 ANQGSEA. Written as DNA, the CDR3 is TGCACCGCTCATGGGGCAACTAATGAAAAACTGTTTTTT. It translates to CTAHGATNEKLFF.